The rows below give T cell receptor beta chains drawn from one sample of a study of cytomegalovirus exposure and HLA in healthy donors. Sequenced by immunoSEQ multiplex PCR; TCRdb stores in-frame clones only, minus some. The profile covers 90,000 to 150,000 clones, with 70% to 80% appearing a single time and around 5.2% taken by the ten largest. The sequenced material came from PBMCs. The receptor set was obtained from a man aged 45-65 years in good health and CMV-seropositive. Both conserved end residues are trimmed from each CDR3. A D gene is named only where the DNA matches it firmly.

v_call: TRBV18
j_call: TRBJ1-1
d_call: .
cdr3_aa: ASSPSVGTEAF

v_call: TRBV11-2
j_call: TRBJ2-5
d_call: .
cdr3_aa: ASSLDIRGGETQY

v_call: TRBV10-3
j_call: TRBJ1-2
d_call: TRBD1
cdr3_aa: AITGQGERYT

v_call: TRBV2
j_call: TRBJ1-3
d_call: .
cdr3_aa: ASSRGYSGNTIY

v_call: TRBV15
j_call: TRBJ2-3
d_call: .
cdr3_aa: ATSRGSTGADTQY

v_call: TRBV5-5
j_call: TRBJ2-7
d_call: .
cdr3_aa: ASGQQGRYEQY

v_call: TRBV18
j_call: TRBJ2-7
d_call: .
cdr3_aa: ASSPQGSIYEQY

v_call: TRBV6-5
j_call: TRBJ2-1
d_call: TRBD2
cdr3_aa: ASSGGLAGAEQF

v_call: TRBV5-1
j_call: TRBJ2-7
d_call: .
cdr3_aa: ASSLEAPYEQY

v_call: TRBV11-2
j_call: TRBJ2-7
d_call: .
cdr3_aa: ASSTETEVYEQY

v_call: TRBV5-4
j_call: TRBJ2-2
d_call: TRBD1
cdr3_aa: ASSLQTGLNTGELF

v_call: TRBV18
j_call: TRBJ1-1
d_call: .
cdr3_aa: ASSGTEGAEAF

v_call: TRBV2
j_call: TRBJ2-7
d_call: TRBD1
cdr3_aa: ASSGDRLQY

v_call: TRBV5-1
j_call: TRBJ1-1
d_call: .
cdr3_aa: ASRRREAAEAF

v_call: TRBV7-9
j_call: TRBJ1-1
d_call: TRBD1
cdr3_aa: ASSIETGRRNTEAF

v_call: TRBV7-2
j_call: TRBJ2-1
d_call: .
cdr3_aa: ASSLAHSSSYNEQF

v_call: TRBV5-4
j_call: TRBJ1-1
d_call: .
cdr3_aa: ASSGHPRGLNTEAF

v_call: TRBV6-1
j_call: TRBJ2-7
d_call: TRBD1
cdr3_aa: ASSGGQGALEEQY

v_call: TRBV13
j_call: TRBJ2-7
d_call: .
cdr3_aa: ASSLQGLADEQY

v_call: TRBV15
j_call: TRBJ1-1
d_call: .
cdr3_aa: ATAIRNMNTEAF

v_call: TRBV5-1
j_call: TRBJ2-7
d_call: TRBD2
cdr3_aa: ASSPGGSGNYEQY

v_call: TRBV7-9
j_call: TRBJ2-1
d_call: TRBD2
cdr3_aa: ASSLDSGRNEQF

v_call: TRBV19
j_call: TRBJ2-1
d_call: .
cdr3_aa: ASRNKEGVLSSYNEQF

v_call: TRBV18
j_call: TRBJ2-2
d_call: .
cdr3_aa: ASSPDTGRGELF

v_call: TRBV15
j_call: TRBJ2-3
d_call: TRBD2
cdr3_aa: ATSRGTSGSTDTQY